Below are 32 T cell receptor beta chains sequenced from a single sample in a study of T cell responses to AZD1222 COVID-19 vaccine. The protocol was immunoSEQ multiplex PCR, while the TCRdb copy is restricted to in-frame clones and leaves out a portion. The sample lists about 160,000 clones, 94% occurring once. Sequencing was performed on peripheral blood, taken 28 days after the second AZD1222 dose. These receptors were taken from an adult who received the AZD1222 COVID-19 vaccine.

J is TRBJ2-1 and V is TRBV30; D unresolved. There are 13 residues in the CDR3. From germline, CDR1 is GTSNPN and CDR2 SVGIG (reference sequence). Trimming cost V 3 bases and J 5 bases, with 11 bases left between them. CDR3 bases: TGTGCCTGGAGCCCACGACTTAACAATGAGCAGTTCTTC. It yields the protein CAWSPRLNNEQFF.

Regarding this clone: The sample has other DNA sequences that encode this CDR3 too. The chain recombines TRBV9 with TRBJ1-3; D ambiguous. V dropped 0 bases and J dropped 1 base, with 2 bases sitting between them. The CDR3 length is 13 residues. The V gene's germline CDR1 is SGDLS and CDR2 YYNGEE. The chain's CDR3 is CASSVASGNTIYF. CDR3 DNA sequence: TGTGCCAGCAGCGTAGCTTCTGGAAACACCATATATTTT.

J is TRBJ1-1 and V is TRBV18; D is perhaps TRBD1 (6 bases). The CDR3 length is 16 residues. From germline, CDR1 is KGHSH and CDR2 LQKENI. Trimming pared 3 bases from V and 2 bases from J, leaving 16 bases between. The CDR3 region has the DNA TGTGCCAGCTCACCCGGGGGGGGGCTGAGAAACACTGAAGCTTTCTTT. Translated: CASSPGGGLRNTEAFF.

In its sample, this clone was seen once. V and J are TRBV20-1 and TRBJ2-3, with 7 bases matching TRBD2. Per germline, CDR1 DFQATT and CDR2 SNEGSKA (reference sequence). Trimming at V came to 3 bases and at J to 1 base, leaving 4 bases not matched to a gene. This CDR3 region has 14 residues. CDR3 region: CSASTGGGTDTQYF. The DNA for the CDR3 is TGCAGTGCTAGTACGGGAGGTGGCACAGATACGCAGTATTTT.

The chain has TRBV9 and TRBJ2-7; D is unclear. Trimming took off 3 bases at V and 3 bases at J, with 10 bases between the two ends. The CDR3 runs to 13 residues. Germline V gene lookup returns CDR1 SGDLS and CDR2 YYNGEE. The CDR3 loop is CASSERAGYEQYF. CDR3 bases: TGTGCCAGCAGCGAACGGGCTGGCTACGAGCAGTACTTC.

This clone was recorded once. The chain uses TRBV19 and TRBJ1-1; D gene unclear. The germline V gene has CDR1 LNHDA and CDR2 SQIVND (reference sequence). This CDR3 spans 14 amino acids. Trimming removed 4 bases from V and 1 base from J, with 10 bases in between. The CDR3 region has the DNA TGTGCCAGTAGTACCTACCCTCAGAACACTGAAGCTTTCTTT. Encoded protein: CASSTYPQNTEAFF.

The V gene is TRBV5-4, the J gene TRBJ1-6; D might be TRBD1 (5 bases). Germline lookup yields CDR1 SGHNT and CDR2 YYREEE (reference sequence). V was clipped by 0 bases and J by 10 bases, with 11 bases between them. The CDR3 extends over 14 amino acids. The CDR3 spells CASSLVDGGSPLHF. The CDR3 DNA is TGTGCCAGCAGCTTGGTGGACGGGGGATCACCCCTCCACTTT.

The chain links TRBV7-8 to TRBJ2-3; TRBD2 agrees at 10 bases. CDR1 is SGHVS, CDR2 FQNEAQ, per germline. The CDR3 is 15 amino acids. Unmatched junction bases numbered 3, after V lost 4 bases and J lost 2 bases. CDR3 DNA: TGTGCCAGCAGCTCTACTAGCGGGGTCACAGATACGCAGTATTTT. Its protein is CASSSTSGVTDTQYF.

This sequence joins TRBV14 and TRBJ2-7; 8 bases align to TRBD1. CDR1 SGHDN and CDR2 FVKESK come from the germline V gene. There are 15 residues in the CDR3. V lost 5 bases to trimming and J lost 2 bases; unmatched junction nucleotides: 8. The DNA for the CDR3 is TGTGCCAGCAGCGCCGGGACAGGTGACACCTACGAGCAGTACTTC. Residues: CASSAGTGDTYEQYF.

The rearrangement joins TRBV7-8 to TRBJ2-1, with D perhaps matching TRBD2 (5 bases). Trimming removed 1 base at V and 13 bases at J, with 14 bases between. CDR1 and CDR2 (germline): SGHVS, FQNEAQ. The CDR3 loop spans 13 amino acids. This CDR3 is CASSLEIGLGQFF. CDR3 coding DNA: TGTGCCAGCAGCTTAGAAATAGGACTGGGACAGTTCTTC.

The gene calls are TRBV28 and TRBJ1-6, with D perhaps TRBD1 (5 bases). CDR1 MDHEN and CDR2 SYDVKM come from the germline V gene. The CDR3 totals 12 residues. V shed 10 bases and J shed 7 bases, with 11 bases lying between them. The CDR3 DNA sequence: TGTGCCACCGGAAGGGGAAATTCACCCCTCCACTTT. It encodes CATGRGNSPLHF.

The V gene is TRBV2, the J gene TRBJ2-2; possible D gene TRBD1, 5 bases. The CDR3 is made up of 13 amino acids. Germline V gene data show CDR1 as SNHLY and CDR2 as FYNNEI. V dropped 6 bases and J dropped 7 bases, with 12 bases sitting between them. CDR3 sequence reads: CASRIQGIGELFF. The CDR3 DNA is TGTGCCAGCAGGATCCAGGGCATCGGGGAGCTGTTTTTT.

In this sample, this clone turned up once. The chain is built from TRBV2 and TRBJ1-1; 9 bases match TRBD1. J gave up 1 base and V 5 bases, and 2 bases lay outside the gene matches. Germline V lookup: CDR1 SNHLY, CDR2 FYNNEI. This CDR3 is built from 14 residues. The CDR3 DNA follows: TGTGCCAGCAGTAGACAGGGGGAGAACACTGAAGCTTTCTTT. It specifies CASSRQGENTEAFF.

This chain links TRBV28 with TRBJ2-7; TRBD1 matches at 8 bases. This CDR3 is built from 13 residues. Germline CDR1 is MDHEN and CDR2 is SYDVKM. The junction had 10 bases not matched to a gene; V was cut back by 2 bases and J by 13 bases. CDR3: CASSLGGQENLYF. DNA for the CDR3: TGTGCCAGCAGTTTAGGGGGACAGGAAAACCTATACTTC.

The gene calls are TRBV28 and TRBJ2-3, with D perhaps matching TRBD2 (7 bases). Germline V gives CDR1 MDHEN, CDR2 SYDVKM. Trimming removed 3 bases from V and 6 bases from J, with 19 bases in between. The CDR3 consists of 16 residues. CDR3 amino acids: CASSLGAGARGDTQYF. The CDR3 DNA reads TGTGCCAGCAGTTTGGGGGCGGGAGCCCGCGGGGATACGCAGTATTTT.

CDR3 sequence: CASSRTGANTEAFF. In DNA, the CDR3 is TGTGCCAGCAGCCGGACAGGGGCGAACACTGAAGCTTTCTTT. The genes are TRBV5-5 and TRBJ1-1, with 9 bases fitting TRBD1. The CDR3 is made up of 14 amino acids. The junction had 2 bases not matched to a gene; V was cut back by 4 bases and J by 1 base. Per the germline V gene, CDR1 is SGHKS and CDR2 is YYEKEE (reference sequence).

This CDR3 is CASSPDRSTTGYTF. The CDR3 nucleotides read TGTGCCAGCAGCCCCGACAGGAGTACTACGGGCTACACCTTC. The chain couples TRBV7-9 to TRBJ1-2; perhaps TRBD1 as D (6 bases). Germline CDR1 is SEHNR and CDR2 is FQNEAQ (reference sequence). CDR3 length: 14 residues. Trimming took off 5 bases at V and 8 bases at J, with 18 bases between the two ends. The full variable domain, its missing parts supplied by reference TRBV7-9 and TRBJ1-2, is DTGVSQNPRHKITKRGQNVTFRCDPISEHNRLYWYRQTLGQGPEFLTYFQNEAQLEKSRLLSDRFSAERPKGSFSTLEIQRTEQGDSAMYLCASSPDRSTTGYTFGSGTRLTVV.

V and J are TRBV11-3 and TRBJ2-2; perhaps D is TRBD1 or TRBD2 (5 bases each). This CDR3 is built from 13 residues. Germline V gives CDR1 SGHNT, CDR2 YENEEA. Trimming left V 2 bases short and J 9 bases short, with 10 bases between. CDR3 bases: TGTGCCAGCAGCTTAAGTGAGGGACGGGAGCTGTTTTTT. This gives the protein CASSLSEGRELFF.

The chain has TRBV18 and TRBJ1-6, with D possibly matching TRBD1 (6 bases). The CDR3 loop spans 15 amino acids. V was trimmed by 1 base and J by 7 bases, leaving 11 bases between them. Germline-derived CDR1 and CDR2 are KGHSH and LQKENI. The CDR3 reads CASSPREGDNSPLHF. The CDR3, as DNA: TGTGCCAGCTCACCACGAGAGGGGGACAATTCACCCCTCCACTTT.

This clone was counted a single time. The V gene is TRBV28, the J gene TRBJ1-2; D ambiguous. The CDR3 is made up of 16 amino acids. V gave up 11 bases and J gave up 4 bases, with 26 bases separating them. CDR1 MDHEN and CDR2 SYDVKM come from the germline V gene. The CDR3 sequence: CAGRGRGARRGYGYTF. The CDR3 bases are TGTGCCGGGCGGGGTCGGGGAGCCCGCCGGGGCTATGGCTACACCTTC.

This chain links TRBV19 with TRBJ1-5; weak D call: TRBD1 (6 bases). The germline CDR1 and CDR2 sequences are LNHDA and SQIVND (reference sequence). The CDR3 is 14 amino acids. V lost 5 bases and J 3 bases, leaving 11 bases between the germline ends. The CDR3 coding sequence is TGTGCCAGTAGTCCCACAGGGTTCAATCAGCCCCAGCATTTT. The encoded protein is CASSPTGFNQPQHF.

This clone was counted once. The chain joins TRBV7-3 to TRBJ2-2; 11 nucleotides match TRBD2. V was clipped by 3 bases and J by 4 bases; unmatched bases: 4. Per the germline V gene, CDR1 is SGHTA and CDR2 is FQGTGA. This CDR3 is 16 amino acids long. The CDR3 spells CASSFGLAGGTGELFF. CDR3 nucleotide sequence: TGTGCCAGCAGCTTCGGGCTAGCGGGAGGCACCGGGGAGCTGTTTTTT.

The CDR3 here is CASSQNPRQRTGNTIYF. The CDR3 coding sequence is TGCGCCAGCAGCCAAAATCCACGTCAAAGGACTGGAAACACCATATATTTT. The V gene is TRBV4-1, the J gene TRBJ1-3; D not resolved. The V and J ends lost 2 bases and 2 bases respectively, with 16 bases between them. Germline assignment: CDR1 MGHRA and CDR2 YSYEKL. The CDR3 spans 17 residues.

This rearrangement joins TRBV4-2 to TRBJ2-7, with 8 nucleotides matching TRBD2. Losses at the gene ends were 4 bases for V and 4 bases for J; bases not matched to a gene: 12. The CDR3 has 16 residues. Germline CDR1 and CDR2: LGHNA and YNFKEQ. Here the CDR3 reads CASSLFSSGPMYEQYF. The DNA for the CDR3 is TGTGCCAGCAGCCTTTTCTCTAGCGGGCCTATGTACGAGCAGTACTTC.

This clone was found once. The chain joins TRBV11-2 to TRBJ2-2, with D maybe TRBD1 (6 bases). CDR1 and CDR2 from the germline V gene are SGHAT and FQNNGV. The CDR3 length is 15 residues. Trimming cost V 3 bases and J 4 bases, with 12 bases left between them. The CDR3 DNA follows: TGTGCCAGCAGCTTTTACAGGGCGGGCACCGGGGAGCTGTTTTTT. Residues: CASSFYRAGTGELFF.

The CDR3 spells CATSRGGREGWADTQYF. DNA for the CDR3: TGTGCCACCAGCAGAGGGGGGAGAGAGGGGTGGGCAGATACGCAGTATTTT. This chain links TRBV15 with TRBJ2-3; TRBD1 or TRBD2 may be the D gene (5 bases each). CDR3 size: 17 residues. V was trimmed by 1 base and J by 4 bases, leaving 18 bases between them. Germline V lookup: CDR1 LNHNV, CDR2 YYDKDF (reference sequence).

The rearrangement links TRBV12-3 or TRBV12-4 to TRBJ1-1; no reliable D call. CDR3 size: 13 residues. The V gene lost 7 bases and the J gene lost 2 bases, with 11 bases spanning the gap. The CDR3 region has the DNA TGTGCCAGCACCCCCCTTAGAAACACTGAAGCTTTCTTT. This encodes CASTPLRNTEAFF.

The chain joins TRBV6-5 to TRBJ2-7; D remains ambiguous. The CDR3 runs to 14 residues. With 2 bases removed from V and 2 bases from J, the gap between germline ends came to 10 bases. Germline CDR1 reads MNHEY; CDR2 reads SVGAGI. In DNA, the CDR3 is TGTGCCAGCAGTTACCCCGCCACCCCCTACGAGCAGTACTTC. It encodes CASSYPATPYEQYF.

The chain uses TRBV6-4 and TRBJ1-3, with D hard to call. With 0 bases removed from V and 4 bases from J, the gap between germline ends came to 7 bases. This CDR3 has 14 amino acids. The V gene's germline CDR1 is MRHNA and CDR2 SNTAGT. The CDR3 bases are TGTGCCAGCAGTGACTCTTCGGAAGGAAACACCATATATTTT. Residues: CASSDSSEGNTIYF.

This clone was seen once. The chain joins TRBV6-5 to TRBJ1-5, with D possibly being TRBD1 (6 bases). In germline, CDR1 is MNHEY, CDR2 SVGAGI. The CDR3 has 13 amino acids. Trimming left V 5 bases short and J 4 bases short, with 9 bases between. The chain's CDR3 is CASSQTGNQPQHF. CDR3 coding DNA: TGTGCCAGCAGTCAAACAGGGAATCAGCCCCAGCATTTT.

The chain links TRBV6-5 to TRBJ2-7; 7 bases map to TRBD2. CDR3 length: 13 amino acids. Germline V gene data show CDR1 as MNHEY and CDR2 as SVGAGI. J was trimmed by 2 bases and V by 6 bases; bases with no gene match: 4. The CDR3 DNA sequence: TGTGCCAGCAGAGCTAGCGGACCCTACGAGCAGTACTTC. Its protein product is CASRASGPYEQYF.

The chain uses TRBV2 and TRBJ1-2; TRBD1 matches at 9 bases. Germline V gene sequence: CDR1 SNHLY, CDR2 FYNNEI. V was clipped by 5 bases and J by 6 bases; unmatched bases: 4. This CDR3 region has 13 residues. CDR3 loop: CASSNRGQDGYTF. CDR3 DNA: TGTGCCAGCAGTAACAGGGGGCAAGATGGCTACACCTTC.